The next 18 T cell receptor beta chains were all read from a single sample in a study of blood T cell repertoires in COVID-19. Using immunoSEQ multiplex PCR, the repertoire was profiled, and TCRdb retains in-frame clones only, with some absent. The sample has about 36,000 clones, just under 85% seen once. Sequencing was performed on peripheral blood. These receptors came from a human donor in a cohort sampled during active COVID-19.

Comments on this clone: The same CDR3 is also encoded by other DNA sequences in this sample. This chain connects TRBV9 to TRBJ2-2, with 12 bases lining up with TRBD1. From germline, CDR1 is SGDLS and CDR2 YYNGEE. The length of the CDR3 is 17 residues. V lost 0 bases to trimming and J lost 4 bases; unmatched junction nucleotides: 4. This CDR3 reads CASSVGDRGLGTGELFF. The DNA of the CDR3 is TGTGCCAGCAGCGTAGGGGACAGGGGGCTAGGCACCGGGGAGCTGTTTTTT.

The V and J genes are TRBV11-3 and TRBJ2-2; 7 positions agree with TRBD2. Germline V gene sequence: CDR1 SGHNT, CDR2 YENEEA. With 5 bases clipped from V and 6 bases from J, the junction kept 6 bases outside the gene matches. This CDR3 has 14 residues. DNA for the CDR3: TGTGCCAGCAGCCTCAGACTAGCTTCCGGGGAGCTGTTTTTT. Protein: CASSLRLASGELFF.

The chain has TRBV18 and TRBJ1-5; D is unclear. This CDR3 comprises 16 residues. Looked up from germline, CDR1 is KGHSH and CDR2 is LQKENI. Between the trimmed V and J ends, which lost 1 base and 0 bases, there was a span of 10 bases. The CDR3 loop is CASSPRAVNSNQPQHF. The CDR3 DNA reads as TGTGCCAGCTCACCACGGGCAGTGAATAGCAATCAGCCCCAGCATTTT.

This rearrangement joins TRBV4-3 to TRBJ2-6; perhaps TRBD2 as D (5 bases). The CDR3 is 16 residues long. Germline V lookup: CDR1 LGHNA, CDR2 YSLEER. The V end lost 5 bases, the J end lost 1 base, and 12 bases lay between the germline ends. The CDR3 spells CASSARPGSGANVLTF. The CDR3 region has the DNA TGCGCCAGCAGCGCACGTCCGGGGTCTGGGGCCAACGTCCTGACTTTC.

The CDR3: CASSRTSGGPRMDTQYF. The CDR3 nucleotides read TGTGCCAGCAGCAGGACTAGCGGGGGGCCGCGGATGGATACGCAGTATTTT. The chain employs TRBV7-2 and TRBJ2-3; 14 positions match TRBD2. Per germline, CDR1 SGHTA and CDR2 FQGNSA. The CDR3 is 17 residues long. J lost 6 bases, V lost 5 bases, and 10 bases had no gene match.

The gene calls are TRBV6-5 and TRBJ1-2; possibly TRBD1 for D (6 bases). Per germline, CDR1 MNHEY and CDR2 SVGAGI. The V and J ends lost 8 bases and 6 bases respectively, with 13 bases between them. This CDR3 is 12 amino acids long. CDR3 DNA: TGTGCCAGCCTCGGCAGGGGTGATGGCTACACCTTC. It specifies CASLGRGDGYTF.

This clone was seen a few times. This chain connects TRBV10-2 to TRBJ1-2; TRBD1 is a possible D gene (6 bases). The ends were cut back, 3 bases at V and 8 bases at J, with 13 bases in the middle. CDR3 length equals 13 residues. Germline V gene lookup returns CDR1 WSHSY and CDR2 SAAADI. This chain's CDR3 is CASSEGGAGGYTF. The CDR3 nucleotides are TGCGCCAGCAGTGAAGGGGGGGCAGGGGGCTACACCTTC.

The chain recombines TRBV18 with TRBJ1-5; tentatively, D is TRBD1 (5 bases). V was cut by 4 bases and J by 3 bases, with 16 bases left in between. From germline, CDR1 is KGHSH and CDR2 LQKENI. The CDR3 consists of 16 residues. The chain's CDR3 is CASSLWTSPSNQPQHF. CDR3 bases: TGTGCCAGCTCACTTTGGACAAGCCCATCCAATCAGCCCCAGCATTTT.

V gene TRBV25-1 combines with J gene TRBJ2-7; D uncertain. The CDR3 sequence is 13 residues long. Trimming removed 5 bases at V and 1 base at J, with 9 bases between. Germline CDR1 reads MGHDK; CDR2 reads SYGVNS. For the CDR3, the DNA is TGTGCCAGCAGTTTTACGGGTTCCTACGAGCAGTACTTC. Protein product: CASSFTGSYEQYF.

The V gene is TRBV20-1, the J gene TRBJ2-7; 9 bases are a match to TRBD1. The V segment lost 3 bases and the J segment 6 bases; nucleotides outside the gene matches: 15. The germline gives CDR1 DFQATT, CDR2 SNEGSKA (reference sequence). The CDR3 has 16 residues. The CDR3 is CSASPPLGQGGPEQYF. The CDR3 bases are TGCAGTGCTAGTCCCCCCCTGGGACAGGGAGGTCCCGAGCAGTACTTC.

The chain employs TRBV11-2 and TRBJ1-1, with 10 bases fitting TRBD1. After removal of 5 bases from V and 3 bases from J, the junction contained 6 bases not matched to a gene. The CDR3 consists of 15 residues. Per germline, CDR1 SGHAT and CDR2 FQNNGV. This chain's CDR3 is CASSPMTGGYTEAFF. In DNA form, the CDR3 reads TGTGCCAGCAGCCCCATGACAGGGGGCTACACTGAAGCTTTCTTT.

The gene calls are TRBV21-1 and TRBJ2-5; TRBD1 reflects the table's D call only, with no check against the DNA. TRBV21-1 is shown as a pseudogene. The CDR3 is made up of 18 amino acids. CDR3 protein: CASSKKIGTGPFPETQYF. CDR3 coding DNA: TGTGCCAGCAGCAAAAAAATTGGGACAGGGCCCTTCCCGGAGACCCAGTACTTC.

The chain employs TRBV6-6 and TRBJ1-3; unclear D gene. The V end lost 6 bases, the J end lost 0 bases, and 9 bases lay between the germline ends. Germline CDR1 and CDR2: MNHNY and SVGAGI (reference sequence). The CDR3 consists of 14 residues. CDR3 residues: CASSPKNSGNTIYF. The CDR3 coding sequence is TGTGCCAGCAGCCCAAAAAACTCTGGAAACACCATATATTTT.

The chain links TRBV7-2 to TRBJ1-1; perhaps TRBD1 as D (6 bases). This CDR3 spans 16 amino acids. CDR1 is SGHTA and CDR2 is FQGNSA in the germline V gene. The V gene lost 2 bases and the J gene lost 5 bases, with 18 bases spanning the gap. The CDR3, as DNA: TGTGCCAGCAGCTTATCTCTGGGCAGGGGCCAAACTGAAGCTTTCTTT. Translation: CASSLSLGRGQTEAFF.

J is TRBJ2-3 and V is TRBV29-1; D is perhaps TRBD2 (7 bases). The CDR3 spans 15 residues. The germline V gene encodes CDR1 SQVTM and CDR2 ANQGSEA. Trimming stripped 7 bases from V and 0 bases from J, with 17 bases between. The CDR3 region is CSAEGGAVSTDTQYF. The CDR3 coding sequence is TGCAGCGCCGAGGGGGGGGCTGTGAGCACAGATACGCAGTATTTT.

The chain recombines TRBV6-5 with TRBJ2-3, with 9 bases aligning to TRBD1. The ends lost 5 bases at V and 1 base at J; junction bases unmatched: 4. CDR1 and CDR2 (germline): MNHEY, SVGAGI. The CDR3 loop spans 15 amino acids. DNA of the CDR3: TGTGCCAGCAGTCCATGGACAGGGGGCACAGATACGCAGTATTTT. Translation gives CASSPWTGGTDTQYF.

This chain connects TRBV6-6 to TRBJ1-2; 9 bases fit TRBD1. The CDR3 is 16 residues long. In germline, CDR1 is MNHNY, CDR2 SVGAGI (reference sequence). The J segment lost 4 bases and the V segment lost 7 bases, leaving 13 bases of the junction unmatched. CDR3 amino acids: CASTPLLTGGLYGYTF. DNA of the CDR3: TGTGCCAGCACCCCTCTCCTGACAGGGGGACTCTATGGCTACACCTTC.

V and J are TRBV7-9 and TRBJ2-7; tentative D call: TRBD2 (6 bases). V gave up 5 bases and J gave up 3 bases, with 17 bases separating them. CDR3 size: 15 residues. The germline V gene encodes CDR1 SEHNR and CDR2 FQNEAQ (reference sequence). Here the CDR3 reads CASSPRGTTYYEQYF. Here the CDR3 DNA reads TGTGCCAGCAGCCCCCGGGGGACCACTTACTACGAGCAGTACTTC.